The 30 T cell receptor beta chains presented below share a single source sample, sequenced in a study of human T cells and chemical hapten exposure. The time point here: healthy volunteer bleed at 2 weeks. The total RNA was obtained from whole blood that was not fractionated. TCRdb processed the RACE reads anew with MiXCR; each CDR3 protein has one entry. This table holds about 45,000 distinct CDR3 sequences, about 4.8% found once. Sequences were obtained from whole blood. Every receptor here comes from a human donor in good health. Some clones in this sample may be carry-over from other donors' samples.

At least ten counts were recorded for this clonotype. The V call is TRBV29-1, the J call TRBJ2-5; 8 nucleotides line up with TRBD2. The V gene end was trimmed by 6 bases and the J gene end by 4 bases; junction bases not matched to a gene: 1. Per germline, CDR1 SQVTM and CDR2 ANQGSEA. This CDR3 has 11 residues. CDR3 DNA: TGCAGCGTCGGACTAGCAGAGACCCAGTACTTC. Its protein is CSVGLAETQYF.

At least ten counts were recorded for this clonotype. V gene TRBV20-1 combines with J gene TRBJ1-1; no definite D call. V lost 3 bases and J lost 1, with 6 bases in between. Germline V gives CDR1 DFQATT, CDR2 SNEGSKA (reference sequence). This CDR3 comprises 12 residues. The CDR3 loop is CSASPRNTEAFF. CDR3 DNA: TGCAGTGCTAGCCCCAGGAACACTGAAGCTTTCTTT.

This clonotype showed up many times. The rearrangement links TRBV7-8 to TRBJ2-7, with 8 bases aligning to TRBD2. Looked up from germline, CDR1 is SGHVS and CDR2 is FQNEAQ. V lost 5 bases to trimming and J lost 1 base; unmatched junction nucleotides: 7. This CDR3 region has 15 residues. In nucleotides, the CDR3 is TGTGCCAGCAGCCGTACCGGGGGGGCTTCCTACGAGCAGTACTTC. Translation: CASSRTGGASYEQYF.

This clonotype was picked up many times. The chain couples TRBV29-1 to TRBJ2-3, with D possibly being TRBD1 or TRBD2 (5 bases each). CDR3 size: 12 residues. CDR1 and CDR2 from the germline V gene are SQVTM and ANQGSEA. V was shortened by 7 bases and J by 3 bases, with 11 bases between the two germline ends. In nucleotides, the CDR3 is TGCAGCGCCGCAGAGGGGACAGATACGCAGTATTTT. Amino acid sequence: CSAAEGTDTQYF.

This clonotype was observed many times. The genes are TRBV12-3 or TRBV12-4 and TRBJ2-7; the match to TRBD1 covers 9 bases. This CDR3 comprises 15 residues. V lost 3 bases and J lost 2; bases outside the gene matches: 5. The CDR3 reads CASSLEGQGTYEQYF. CDR3 nucleotide sequence: TGTGCCAGCAGTTTGGAAGGACAGGGGACCTACGAGCAGTACTTC.

This clonotype has at least ten counts. The J gene is TRBJ2-1, the V gene TRBV9, with TRBD2 identical over 10 bases. The CDR3 is 15 amino acids. Germline V lookup: CDR1 SGDLS, CDR2 YYNGEE. Trimming removed 1 base from V and 6 bases from J; junction bases left unmatched: 4. The CDR3 here is CASSVLLAGINEQFF. The CDR3 DNA reads TGTGCCAGCAGCGTACTACTAGCGGGGATCAATGAGCAGTTCTTC.

This clonotype was seen more than once but under ten times. This chain joins TRBV5-1 and TRBJ2-3; 15 bases align to TRBD2. This CDR3 comprises 19 residues. The germline V gene encodes CDR1 SGHRS and CDR2 YFSETQ. V lost 3 bases and J lost 2; bases outside the gene matches: 10. In nucleotides, the CDR3 is TGCGCCAGCAGCTCGGGACTAGCGGGAGGAATCCCTTCCACAGATACGCAGTATTTT. Encoded protein: CASSSGLAGGIPSTDTQYF.

A remark on this clonotype: Compared with germline, one end of the junction differs, possibly owing to a read error. This chain's CDR3 is CASTLLADSYEQYF. As DNA, the CDR3 is TGTGCCAGCACTTTACTAGCGGACTCCTACGAGCAGTACTTC. This chain connects TRBV12-3 or TRBV12-4 to TRBJ2-7, with 8 bases that match TRBD2. The CDR3 is made up of 14 amino acids.

This clonotype was seen at least ten times. The V and J genes are TRBV28 and TRBJ2-3; D perhaps matches TRBD2 (6 bases). CDR1 and CDR2 (germline): MDHEN, SYDVKM. V gave up 0 bases and J gave up 5 bases, with 6 bases separating them. The CDR3 loop spans 13 amino acids. The CDR3 DNA follows: TGTGCCAGCAGTTTATGGGGAGGAGATACGCAGTATTTT. Protein product: CASSLWGGDTQYF.

There are many counts of this clonotype. The genes are TRBV20-1 and TRBJ1-1; tentative D call: TRBD1 (5 bases). Trimming pared 3 bases from V and 1 base from J, leaving 15 bases between. The CDR3 covers 15 residues. Germline CDR1 reads DFQATT; CDR2 reads SNEGSKA (reference sequence). CDR3 in DNA: TGCAGTGCTAGCTCCCGGGGCTCGACGAACACTGAAGCTTTCTTT. This sequence encodes CSASSRGSTNTEAFF.

This clonotype was seen ten or more times. This chain links TRBV2 with TRBJ2-1; 10 positions match TRBD2. Unmatched junction bases numbered 4, after V lost 2 bases and J lost 3 bases. The CDR3 consists of 16 residues. CDR1 is SNHLY and CDR2 is FYNNEI in the germline V gene. CDR3 in amino acids: CASSERLAGDYNEQFF. The CDR3 nucleotides are TGTGCCAGCAGTGAAAGGCTAGCGGGAGACTACAATGAGCAGTTCTTC.

The chain employs TRBV12-3 or TRBV12-4 and TRBJ2-1; 7 bases match TRBD2. The V and J ends lost 2 bases and 4 bases, in that order; junction bases with no gene match: 8. This CDR3 is built from 16 residues. In DNA, the CDR3 is TGTGCCAGCAGTTTATTTTCACGGGGGGTTTACAATGAGCAGTTCTTC. It encodes CASSLFSRGVYNEQFF.

On this clonotype itself: This may be a read error: a much more frequent sequence differs by one nucleotide. The chain links TRBV5-1 to TRBJ2-5; a weak D match, TRBD2 (6 bases). Germline CDR1 and CDR2: SGHRS and YFSETQ. The CDR3 consists of 13 residues. V shed 5 bases and J shed 5 bases, with 13 bases lying between them. The CDR3: CASSGTSGETQYF. CDR3 nucleotide sequence: TGCGCCAGCAGTGGGACTTCAGGGGAGACCCAGTACTTC.

This clonotype has ten or more counts. The chain joins TRBV28 to TRBJ2-2; D ambiguous. V lost 6 bases, J lost 4 bases, and 6 bases lay in between. The CDR3 extends over 12 amino acids. Germline V gene lookup returns CDR1 MDHEN and CDR2 SYDVKM. The CDR3 DNA is TGTGCCAGCAGGGAGACCACCGGGGAGCTGTTTTTT. Its translation: CASRETTGELFF. The variable domain in full, completed from reference TRBV28 and TRBJ2-2, reads DVKVTQSSRYLVKRTGEKVFLECVQDMDHENMFWYRQDPGLGLRLIYFSYDVKMKEKGDIPEGYSVSREKKERFSLILESASTNQTSMYLCASRETTGELFFGEGSRLTVL.

This clonotype occurred many times. The chain carries TRBV29-1 and TRBJ2-3; D is perhaps TRBD2 (6 bases). V lost 4 bases and J 3 bases, leaving 8 bases between the germline ends. CDR3 length: 12 residues. Germline-derived CDR1 and CDR2 are SQVTM and ANQGSEA. The CDR3 DNA follows: TGCAGCGTTGTTGGGGGGACAGATACGCAGTATTTT. Residues: CSVVGGTDTQYF.

This clonotype was seen a handful of times. The rearrangement links TRBV6-4 to TRBJ1-6; D is undetermined. Germline lookup yields CDR1 MRHNA and CDR2 SNTAGT. The CDR3 is made up of 15 amino acids. V was shortened by 6 bases and J by 5 bases, with 14 bases between the two germline ends. Here the CDR3 DNA reads TGTGCCAGCAGAAGGAGGGATGAGGATAATTCACCCCTCCACTTT. It is translated as CASRRRDEDNSPLHF.

Ten or more counts support this clonotype. CDR3 amino acids: CASRRDRGREKLFF. In DNA form, the CDR3 reads TGTGCCAGCAGAAGGGACAGGGGGCGCGAAAAACTGTTTTTT. The gene calls are TRBV13 and TRBJ1-4; 12 bases line up with TRBD1. Germline V gene sequence: CDR1 PRHDT, CDR2 FYEKMQ (reference sequence). There are 14 residues in the CDR3. After removal of 6 bases from V and 8 bases from J, the junction contained 4 bases not matched to a gene.

In this sample, this clonotype turned up many times. The V gene is TRBV29-1, the J gene TRBJ1-1; 8 bases line up with TRBD1. V was pared by 5 bases and J by 5 bases, with 7 bases of the junction left unmatched. The CDR3 sequence is 13 residues long. CDR1 and CDR2 from the germline V gene are SQVTM and ANQGSEA. CDR3 protein: CSVTGGVRTEAFF. Here the CDR3 DNA reads TGCAGCGTTACAGGGGGAGTGAGGACTGAAGCTTTCTTT.

Many counts were recorded for this clonotype. The chain carries TRBV4-1 and TRBJ2-1; tentative D call: TRBD2 (5 bases). Per germline, CDR1 MGHRA and CDR2 YSYEKL. V lost 4 bases and J lost 4, with 14 bases in between. This CDR3 spans 15 amino acids. CDR3 in DNA: TGCGCCAGCAGCCGCGGGTCCCGTACTTACAATGAGCAGTTCTTC. It yields the protein CASSRGSRTYNEQFF.

The table lists this clonotype with many counts. The chain couples TRBV20-1 to TRBJ2-1, with 9 bases lining up with TRBD2. This CDR3 spans 17 amino acids. The V and J ends lost 1 base and 12 bases, in that order; junction bases with no gene match: 19. Germline-derived CDR1 and CDR2 are DFQATT and SNEGSKA (reference sequence). CDR3 in DNA: TGCAGTGCTAGAGCCCTGGGTAGCGGGAGTACGGGTCGGTGGCAGTTCTTC. This codes for CSARALGSGSTGRWQFF.

This clonotype was counted only a few times. V gene TRBV29-1 combines with J gene TRBJ2-4; 7 bases are shared with TRBD1. Germline-derived CDR1 and CDR2 are SQVTM and ANQGSEA. J lost 9 bases, V lost 0 bases, and 5 bases had no gene match. The CDR3 totals 13 residues. CDR3 residues: CSVEEGRGSIQYF. The CDR3 DNA reads as TGCAGCGTTGAAGAGGGCAGGGGGTCCATTCAGTACTTC.

This clonotype was seen ten or more times. The rearrangement uses TRBV6-4 and TRBJ2-1, with a tentative D call TRBD1 (6 bases). This CDR3 comprises 13 residues. Germline loops: CDR1 MRHNA, CDR2 SNTAGT. Trimming pared 6 bases from V and 3 bases from J, leaving 9 bases between. The CDR3 is CASSPDSYNEQFF. The DNA of the CDR3 is TGTGCCAGCAGCCCGGACAGCTACAATGAGCAGTTCTTC.

This clonotype was detected many times. The chain has TRBV11-2 and TRBJ2-5; D gene unclear. Germline lookup yields CDR1 SGHAT and CDR2 FQNNGV. CDR3 length: 11 residues. Trimming took off 0 bases at V and 7 bases at J, with 3 bases between the two ends. This CDR3 reads CASSLDGTQYF. In DNA form, the CDR3 reads TGTGCCAGCAGCTTAGATGGGACCCAGTACTTC.

This clonotype was detected once. A much bigger clone sits one base away, suggesting this may be a read error. CDR3 sequence: CASSLRDRSLSGGNGQFF. Here the CDR3 DNA reads TGTGCCAGCAGCTTACGGGACCGCTCCCTCAGCGGGGGCAATGGGCAGTTCTTC. The V and J genes are TRBV7-8 and TRBJ2-1, with 8 bases matching TRBD2. This CDR3 has 18 residues. Germline V gene lookup returns CDR1 SGHVS and CDR2 FQNEAQ.

The sample holds many counts of this clonotype. This chain joins TRBV24-1 and TRBJ1-1; D gene uncertain. Germline lookup yields CDR1 KGHDR and CDR2 SFDVKD. The CDR3 sequence is 14 residues long. V lost 7 bases, J lost 2 bases, and 13 bases lay in between. CDR3 loop: CATRGTARNTEAFF. Here the CDR3 DNA reads TGTGCCACCAGAGGCACAGCTAGAAACACTGAAGCTTTCTTT.

This clonotype was recorded at least ten times. The chain links TRBV28 to TRBJ2-7; D is possibly TRBD2 (5 bases). The CDR3 covers 13 residues. Trimming cost V 4 bases and J 2 bases, with 9 bases left between them. Per germline, CDR1 MDHEN and CDR2 SYDVKM. This chain's CDR3 is CASSSTSPYEQYF. DNA of the CDR3: TGTGCCAGCAGTTCAACTAGTCCCTACGAGCAGTACTTC.

There are many counts of this clonotype. The genes are TRBV6-6 and TRBJ1-1; D call uncertain. CDR3 length: 13 amino acids. Germline assignment: CDR1 MNHNY and CDR2 SVGAGI (reference sequence). Deletions cut 6 bases from V and 5 bases from J, with 13 bases between. In nucleotides, the CDR3 is TGTGCCAGCAGCCATCCAGGTGGGACTGAAGCTTTCTTT. It is translated as CASSHPGGTEAFF.

The V gene is TRBV18, the J gene TRBJ2-3; D gene unclear. This CDR3 has 15 residues. The germline gives CDR1 KGHSH, CDR2 LQKENI. With 3 bases removed from V and 0 bases from J, the gap between germline ends came to 10 bases. The CDR3, as DNA: TGTGCCAGCTCACCGACGGCAGGAAGCACAGATACGCAGTATTTT. The encoded protein is CASSPTAGSTDTQYF.

This clonotype was seen only a few times. The rearrangement joins TRBV20-1 to TRBJ2-4, with TRBD2 matching over 9 bases. CDR3 length equals 17 residues. Germline V gives CDR1 DFQATT, CDR2 SNEGSKA (reference sequence). Trimming took 4 bases from V and 3 from J; bases not matched to a gene: 13. The CDR3 region is CSATPLRTSAHKNIQYF. In DNA form, the CDR3 reads TGCAGTGCTACCCCTTTACGGACTAGCGCCCACAAAAACATTCAGTACTTC.

This clonotype was found many times. The chain carries TRBV19 and TRBJ2-2; tentatively, D is TRBD2 (5 bases). This CDR3 spans 16 amino acids. The V gene's germline CDR1 is LNHDA and CDR2 SQIVND (reference sequence). V dropped 2 bases and J dropped 0 bases, with 10 bases sitting between them. The DNA for the CDR3 is TGTGCCAGTAGTATAACTCGGGGAGCGAACACCGGGGAGCTGTTTTTT. Its translation is CASSITRGANTGELFF.